This T cell receptor (beta chain) was sequenced for a study of T cell clones after liver transplantation. Study findings and constraints: Graft donor-reactive T cells possibly entered the graft instead of undergoing deletion.

The table lists this clone with a count of one. Its specificity is not known. Germline CDR1 is SGDLS and CDR2 is YYNGEE. Trimming shortened V by 3 bases and J by 1 base, and 7 bases separated the two germline ends. The CDR3 is 14 amino acids. TCRdb's table, derived via immunoSEQ multiplex PCR, lists solely in-frame clones and lacks some. The sample yields about 75,000 clones, around 84% seen once. The sequence came from a human patient who received a liver transplant. The graft donor may account for some of the T cells. Source: CD4+ T cells from blood, taken roughly 48 months after liver transplant. The V and J genes are TRBV9 and TRBJ2-2, with no clear D. The CDR3 nucleotides are TGTGCCAGCAGCGAGACCGTGAACACCGGGGAGCTGTTTTTT. This gives the protein CASSETVNTGELFF.